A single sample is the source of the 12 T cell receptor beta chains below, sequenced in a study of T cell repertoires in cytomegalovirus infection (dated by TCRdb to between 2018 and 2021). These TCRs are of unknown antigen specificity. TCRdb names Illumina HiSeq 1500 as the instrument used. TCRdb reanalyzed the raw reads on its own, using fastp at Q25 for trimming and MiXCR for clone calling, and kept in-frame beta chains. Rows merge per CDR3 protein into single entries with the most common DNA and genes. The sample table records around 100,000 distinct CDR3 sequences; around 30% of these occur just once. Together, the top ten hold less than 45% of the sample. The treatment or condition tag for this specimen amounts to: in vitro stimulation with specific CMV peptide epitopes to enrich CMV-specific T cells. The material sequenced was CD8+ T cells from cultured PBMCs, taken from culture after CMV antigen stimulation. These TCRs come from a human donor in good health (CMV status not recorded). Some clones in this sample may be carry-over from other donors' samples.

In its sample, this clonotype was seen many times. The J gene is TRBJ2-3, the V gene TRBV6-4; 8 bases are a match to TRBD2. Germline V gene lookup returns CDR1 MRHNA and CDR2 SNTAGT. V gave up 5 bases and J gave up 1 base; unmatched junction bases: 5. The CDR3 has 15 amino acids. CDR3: CASSPTSGGTDTQYF. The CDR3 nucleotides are TGTGCCAGCAGTCCCACTAGCGGCGGCACAGATACGCAGTATTTT.

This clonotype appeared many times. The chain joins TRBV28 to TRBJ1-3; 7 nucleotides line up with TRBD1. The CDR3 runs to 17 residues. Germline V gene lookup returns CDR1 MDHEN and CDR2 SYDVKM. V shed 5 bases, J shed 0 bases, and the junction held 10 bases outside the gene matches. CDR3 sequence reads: CASSTPDRHTSGNTIYF. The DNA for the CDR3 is TGTGCCAGCAGTACTCCGGACAGGCATACCTCTGGAAACACCATATATTTT.

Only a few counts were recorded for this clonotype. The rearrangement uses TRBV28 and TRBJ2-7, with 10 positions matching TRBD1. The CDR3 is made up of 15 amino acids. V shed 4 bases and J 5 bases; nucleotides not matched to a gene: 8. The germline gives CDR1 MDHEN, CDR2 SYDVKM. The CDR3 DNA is TGTGCCAGCAGTTCGACCGGGACAGGGGTCCACGAGCAGTACTTC. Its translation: CASSSTGTGVHEQYF. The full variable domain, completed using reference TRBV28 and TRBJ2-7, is DVKVTQSSRYLVKRTGEKVFLECVQDMDHENMFWYRQDPGLGLRLIYFSYDVKMKEKGDIPEGYSVSREKKERFSLILESASTNQTSMYLCASSSTGTGVHEQYFGPGTRLTVT.

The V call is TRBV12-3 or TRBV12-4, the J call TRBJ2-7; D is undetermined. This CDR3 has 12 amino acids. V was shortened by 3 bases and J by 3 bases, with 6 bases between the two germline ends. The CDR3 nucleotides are TGTGCCAGCAGTTTCCAAGGCTACGAGCAGTACTTC. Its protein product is CASSFQGYEQYF.

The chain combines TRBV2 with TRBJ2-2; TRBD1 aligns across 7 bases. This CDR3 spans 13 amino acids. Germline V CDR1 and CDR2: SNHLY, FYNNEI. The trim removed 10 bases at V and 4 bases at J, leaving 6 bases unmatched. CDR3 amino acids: CATLTGITGELFF. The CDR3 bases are TGTGCCACGCTGACAGGGATCACCGGGGAGCTGTTTTTT. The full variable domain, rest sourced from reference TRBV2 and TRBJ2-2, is EPEVTQTPSHQVTQMGQEVILRCVPISNHLYFYWYRQILGQKVEFLVSFYNNEISEKSEIFDDQFSVERPDGSNFTLKIRSTKLEDSAMYFCATLTGITGELFFGEGSRLTVL.

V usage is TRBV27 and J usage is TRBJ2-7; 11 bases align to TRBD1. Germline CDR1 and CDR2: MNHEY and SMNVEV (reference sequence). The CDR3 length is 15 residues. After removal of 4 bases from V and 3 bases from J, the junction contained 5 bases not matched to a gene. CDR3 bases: TGTGCCAGCAGTTGGGGACAGGGGGTTTACTACGAGCAGTACTTC. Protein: CASSWGQGVYYEQYF.

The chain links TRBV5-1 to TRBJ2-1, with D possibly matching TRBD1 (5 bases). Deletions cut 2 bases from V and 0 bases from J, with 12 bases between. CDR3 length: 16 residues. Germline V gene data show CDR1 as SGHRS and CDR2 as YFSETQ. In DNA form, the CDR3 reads TGCGCCAGCAGCTTAGGGGAAGCCAGCTCCTACAATGAGCAGTTCTTC. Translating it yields CASSLGEASSYNEQFF.

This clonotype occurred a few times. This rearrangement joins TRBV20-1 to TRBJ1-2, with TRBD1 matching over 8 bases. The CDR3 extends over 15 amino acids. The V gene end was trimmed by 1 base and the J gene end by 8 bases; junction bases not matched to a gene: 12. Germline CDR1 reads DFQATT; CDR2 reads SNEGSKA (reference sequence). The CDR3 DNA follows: TGCAGTGCTAGAGTGGACAGGGAAGAAGTGTTGGGCTACACCTTC. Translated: CSARVDREEVLGYTF.

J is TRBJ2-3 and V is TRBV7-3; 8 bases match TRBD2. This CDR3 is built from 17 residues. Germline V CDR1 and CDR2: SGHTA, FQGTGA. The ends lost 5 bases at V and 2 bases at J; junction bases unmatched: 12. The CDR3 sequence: CASSAPGTSGFTDTQYF. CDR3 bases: TGTGCCAGCAGCGCCCCCGGGACTAGTGGTTTCACAGATACGCAGTATTTT.

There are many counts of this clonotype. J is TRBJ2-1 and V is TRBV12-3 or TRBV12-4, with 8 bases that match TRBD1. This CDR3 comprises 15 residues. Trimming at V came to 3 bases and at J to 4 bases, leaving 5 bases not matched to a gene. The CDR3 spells CASSFWDRLYNEQFF. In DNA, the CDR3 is TGTGCCAGCAGTTTTTGGGACAGGCTGTACAATGAGCAGTTCTTC.

The DNA for the CDR3 is TGCGCCAGCAGCCAAGAAGGGGGGGAGCAGTACTTC. It is translated as CASSQEGGEQYF. J is TRBJ2-7 and V is TRBV4-1, with D perhaps being TRBD1 or TRBD2 (6 bases each). This CDR3 comprises 12 residues. The V gene lost 0 bases and the J gene lost 7 bases, with 7 bases spanning the gap. In germline, CDR1 is MGHRA, CDR2 YSYEKL.

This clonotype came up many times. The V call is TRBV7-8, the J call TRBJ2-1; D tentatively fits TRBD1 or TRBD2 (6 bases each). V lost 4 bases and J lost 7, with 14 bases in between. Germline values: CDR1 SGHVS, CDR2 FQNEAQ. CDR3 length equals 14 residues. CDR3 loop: CASSSGVRENEQFF. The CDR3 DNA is TGTGCCAGCAGCTCAGGGGTTCGGGAGAATGAGCAGTTCTTC.